The 31 T cell receptor beta chains listed next were all sequenced from one sample in a study of T cells in Graves' hyperthyroidism and ophthalmopathy. The source material, RNA transcripts, was used to amplify TCR beta CDR3 regions. TCR CDR3 regions were first amplified by RT-PCR with HTBI primers. TCRdb reprocessed the multiplex PCR reads via MiXCR and lists one record per CDR3 protein. The sample lists about 640,000 distinct CDR3 sequences; 20% were seen once. The specimen sequenced was blood. Every receptor here comes from a man aged 30 to 45 with Graves' ophthalmopathy.

This clonotype was seen many times. The chain is built from TRBV11-2 and TRBJ2-5, with 12 bases that match TRBD2. V gave up 5 bases and J gave up 2 bases; unmatched junction bases: 15. The CDR3 contains 19 residues. Germline-derived CDR1 and CDR2 are SGHAT and FQNNGV. The CDR3 here is CASSPKRTSGRPNQETQYF. The CDR3 DNA follows: TGTGCCAGCAGCCCCAAGCGTACTAGCGGGAGGCCGAATCAAGAGACCCAGTACTTC.

This clonotype was observed many times. V is TRBV5-8 and J is TRBJ2-3; possible D gene TRBD2, 5 bases. The V and J ends lost 4 bases and 2 bases respectively, with 14 bases between them. The germline V gene has CDR1 SGHTS and CDR2 YDEGEE. The CDR3 has 15 amino acids. CDR3 coding DNA: TGTGCCAGCAGCCCGCCTAGCCCTCACACAGATACGCAGTATTTT. Translating it yields CASSPPSPHTDTQYF.

Here the CDR3 DNA reads TGTGCCAGCATGCCGGGACTCCCCTCCGGTGAGCAGTTCTTC. It specifies CASMPGLPSGEQFF. The rearrangement links TRBV12-3 or TRBV12-4 to TRBJ2-1, with TRBD2 as a possible D gene (6 bases). The germline V and J ends were trimmed by 7 bases and 9 bases, with 19 bases remaining between them. The CDR3 is 14 residues long.

This clonotype was found once. The chain links TRBV4-2 to TRBJ2-3, with 10 nucleotides matching TRBD2. With V trimmed by 7 bases and J by 1 base, 14 bases remained unmatched. CDR3 size: 18 residues. Germline V gene lookup returns CDR1 LGHNA and CDR2 YNFKEQ. The CDR3 protein is CASTPGASGSMGTDTQYF. The CDR3, as DNA: TGTGCCAGCACTCCCGGGGCTAGCGGGAGCATGGGCACAGATACGCAGTATTTT.

This clonotype was recorded at least ten times. The chain employs TRBV7-3 and TRBJ2-2, with 8 bases aligning to TRBD2. The CDR3 is 17 amino acids. V lost 0 bases, J lost 2 bases, and 5 bases stayed unmatched. Germline-derived CDR1 and CDR2 are SGHTA and FQGTGA. CDR3 in amino acids: CASSLTSGRANTGELFF. For the CDR3, the DNA is TGTGCCAGCAGCTTAACGTCCGGGAGGGCCAACACCGGGGAGCTGTTTTTT.

This clonotype was seen ten or more times. The chain employs TRBV11-2 and TRBJ2-5, with D possibly being TRBD2 (5 bases). Trimming stripped 1 base from V and 5 bases from J, with 14 bases between. Germline CDR1 SGHAT, CDR2 FQNNGV. CDR3 length: 15 amino acids. DNA of the CDR3: TGTGCCAGCAGCTTAGGCAATCGGGGTCGGGAGACCCAGTACTTC. Translation: CASSLGNRGRETQYF. The variable domain in full, with the rest retrieved from reference TRBV11-2 and TRBJ2-5, is EAGVAQSPRYKIIEKRQSVAFWCNPISGHATLYWYQQILGQGPKLLIQFQNNGVVDDSQLPKDRFSAERLKGVDSTLKIQPAKLEDSAVYLCASSLGNRGRETQYFGPGTRLLVL.

This clonotype was found once. The rearrangement joins TRBV9 to TRBJ1-3; 8 bases agree with TRBD1. With V trimmed by 4 bases and J by 6 bases, 15 bases remained unmatched. The length of the CDR3 is 17 residues. Germline CDR1 is SGDLS and CDR2 is YYNGEE. The CDR3: CASSQMAAGGIANTIYF. The CDR3, as DNA: TGTGCCAGCAGCCAAATGGCAGCAGGGGGCATAGCAAACACCATATATTTT.

This clonotype was counted once. This rearrangement joins TRBV19 to TRBJ1-5, with a possible D match to TRBD1 (5 bases). The germline V gene encodes CDR1 LNHDA and CDR2 SQIVND (reference sequence). The CDR3 extends over 14 amino acids. Trimming shortened V by 4 bases and J by 5 bases, and 12 bases separated the two germline ends. The CDR3 loop is CASSNRQGDQPQHF. The CDR3 DNA follows: TGTGCCAGTAGTAACCGGCAGGGCGATCAGCCCCAGCATTTT. The whole variable domain, filled in from reference TRBV19 and TRBJ1-5, reads DGGITQSPKYLFRKEGQNVTLSCEQNLNHDAMYWYRQDPGQGLRLIYYSQIVNDFQKGDIAEGYSVSREKKESFPLTVTSAQKNPTAFYLCASSNRQGDQPQHFGDGTRLSIL.

The chain has TRBV3-1 and TRBJ1-1, with unresolved D. The length of the CDR3 is 11 residues. Germline V lookup: CDR1 LGHDT, CDR2 YNNKEL (reference sequence). With 9 bases removed from V and 1 base from J, the gap between germline ends came to 6 bases. CDR3 sequence reads: CASAGNTEAFF. For the CDR3, the DNA is TGTGCCAGTGCGGGGAACACTGAAGCTTTCTTT.

This clonotype was found many times. The chain employs TRBV28 and TRBJ1-2, with no clear D. This CDR3 is 14 amino acids long. Germline V gives CDR1 MDHEN, CDR2 SYDVKM. Trimming cost V 6 bases and J 4 bases, with 15 bases left between them. The CDR3 region has the DNA TGTGCCAGCAGGACCCGAAGGGCTCGCTATGGCTACACCTTC. Its translation: CASRTRRARYGYTF.

V usage is TRBV6-5 and J usage is TRBJ2-2; D gene ambiguous. With 2 bases removed from V and 4 bases from J, the gap between germline ends came to 11 bases. Germline lookup yields CDR1 MNHEY and CDR2 SVGAGI. CDR3 length: 15 amino acids. CDR3 DNA: TGTGCCAGCAGTTACCGCATGGGCGGCACCGGGGAGCTGTTTTTT. It specifies CASSYRMGGTGELFF.

This clonotype has more than one count but fewer than ten. The chain is built from TRBV7-9 and TRBJ2-5, with D unresolved. From germline, CDR1 is SEHNR and CDR2 FQNEAQ (reference sequence). Trimming stripped 0 bases from V and 2 bases from J, with 7 bases between. CDR3 length: 14 amino acids. The CDR3 region has the DNA TGTGCCAGCAGCTTAGCAAACATTCAAGAGACCCAGTACTTC. It translates to CASSLANIQETQYF.

In nucleotides, the CDR3 is TGCAGTGCTAGACCCCTAGCGGGGACAAGCTCCTACAATGAGCAGTTCTTC. It specifies CSARPLAGTSSYNEQFF. The chain is built from TRBV20-1 and TRBJ2-1; 9 bases align to TRBD2. Germline lookup yields CDR1 DFQATT and CDR2 SNEGSKA (reference sequence). The V gene end was trimmed by 2 bases and the J gene end by 0 bases; junction bases not matched to a gene: 8. The CDR3 runs to 17 residues.

There are a few counts of this clonotype. V gene TRBV7-3 combines with J gene TRBJ1-6; D unresolved. Looked up from germline, CDR1 is SGHTA and CDR2 is FQGTGA. The V end was cut by 6 bases, the J end by 8 bases, with 17 bases between. This CDR3 has 15 amino acids. The CDR3 coding sequence is TGTGCCAGCAGGCCACAATTGAAGGGAGATTCACCCCTCCACTTT. It specifies CASRPQLKGDSPLHF.

This clonotype was seen only a few times. The rearrangement links TRBV20-1 to TRBJ2-2; 11 bases match TRBD2. In germline, CDR1 is DFQATT, CDR2 SNEGSKA (reference sequence). After removal of 1 base from V and 1 base from J, the junction contained 2 bases not matched to a gene. The CDR3 totals 16 residues. CDR3: CSARVGLAVNTGELFF. The CDR3 DNA sequence: TGCAGTGCTAGAGTGGGACTAGCGGTGAACACCGGGGAGCTGTTTTTT.

This rearrangement joins TRBV4-3 to TRBJ1-3; D is unresolved. Germline assignment: CDR1 LGHNA and CDR2 YSLEER. The V gene lost 0 bases and the J gene lost 3 bases, with 9 bases spanning the gap. This CDR3 is built from 15 residues. CDR3 in DNA: TGCGCCAGCAGCCAAGAAGTTAATGGTGGAAACACCATATATTTT. As protein: CASSQEVNGGNTIYF.

The chain uses TRBV19 and TRBJ2-1; 10 bases fit TRBD2. Germline CDR1 LNHDA, CDR2 SQIVND (reference sequence). Unmatched junction bases numbered 7, after V lost 5 bases and J lost 6 bases. This CDR3 contains 15 residues. The chain's CDR3 is CASSPLAGTFNEQFF. CDR3 sequence (DNA): TGTGCCAGTAGTCCACTAGCGGGAACTTTCAATGAGCAGTTCTTC.

This clonotype showed up just a few times. The chain employs TRBV15 and TRBJ2-3; D may match TRBD1 or TRBD2 (5 bases each). Trimming pared 0 bases from V and 4 bases from J, leaving 11 bases between. This CDR3 is 15 amino acids long. The V gene's germline CDR1 is LNHNV and CDR2 YYDKDF (reference sequence). The CDR3 loop reads CATSRDFGDPDTQYF. CDR3 DNA: TGTGCCACCAGCAGAGATTTCGGGGACCCAGATACGCAGTATTTT. The full variable domain, its missing parts supplied by reference TRBV15 and TRBJ2-3, is DAMVIQNPRYQVTQFGKPVTLSCSQTLNHNVMYWYQQKSSQAPKLLFHYYDKDFNNEADTPDNFQSRRPNTSFCFLDIRSPGLGDTAMYLCATSRDFGDPDTQYFGPGTRLTVL.

This clonotype occurred many times. This chain uses TRBV28 with TRBJ2-1; D uncertain. The germline CDR1 and CDR2 sequences are MDHEN and SYDVKM. V was cut by 2 bases and J by 0 bases, with 5 bases left in between. The CDR3 consists of 14 residues. The DNA of the CDR3 is TGTGCCAGCAGTTTACGACGCTCCTACAATGAGCAGTTCTTC. This encodes CASSLRRSYNEQFF.

CDR3: CASSSGTGAPDTQYF. The CDR3 DNA sequence: TGTGCCAGCAGCTCGGGGACAGGGGCACCAGATACGCAGTATTTT. The genes are TRBV5-6 and TRBJ2-3, with 10 bases aligning to TRBD1. V lost 3 bases to trimming and J lost 4 bases; unmatched junction nucleotides: 5. The length of the CDR3 is 15 residues. Germline V lookup: CDR1 SGHDT, CDR2 YYEEEE.

The rearrangement links TRBV28 to TRBJ2-1, with TRBD1 matching over 8 bases. In germline, CDR1 is MDHEN, CDR2 SYDVKM. The CDR3 covers 12 residues. The V segment lost 6 bases and the J segment 8 bases; nucleotides outside the gene matches: 3. Written as DNA, the CDR3 is TGTGCCAGCAGCCGGACAGGGCATGAGCAGTTCTTC. Translated: CASSRTGHEQFF.

The sample holds a few counts of this clonotype. V is TRBV24-1 and J is TRBJ1-5; no clear D. CDR1 and CDR2 (germline): KGHDR, SFDVKD. Trimming left V 4 bases short and J 9 bases short, with 9 bases between. The CDR3 contains 12 residues. CDR3 nucleotide sequence: TGTGCCACCAGTGAGGGGTCTCTGCCCCAGCATTTT. Protein sequence: CATSEGSLPQHF.

This clonotype was seen many times. The chain links TRBV11-2 to TRBJ1-2; possibly TRBD1 for D (6 bases). Germline CDR1 reads SGHAT; CDR2 reads FQNNGV. The CDR3 totals 13 residues. With 6 bases removed from V and 8 bases from J, the gap between germline ends came to 16 bases. The CDR3 protein is CASSLGQRGGYTF. The CDR3 bases are TGTGCCAGCAGTCTCGGACAGAGAGGAGGCTACACCTTC.

This clonotype came up a few times. The rearrangement links TRBV18 to TRBJ2-3; no clear D. The CDR3 totals 15 residues. CDR1 and CDR2 (germline): KGHSH, LQKENI. The V end lost 0 bases, the J end lost 0 bases, and 7 bases lay between the germline ends. DNA of the CDR3: TGTGCCAGCTCACCACCCACCGTGAGCACAGATACGCAGTATTTT. Encoded protein: CASSPPTVSTDTQYF.

This clonotype was picked up many times. The chain links TRBV7-2 to TRBJ2-1; 15 nucleotides align to TRBD2. The germline gives CDR1 SGHTA, CDR2 FQGNSA. V was pared by 5 bases and J by 7 bases, with 6 bases of the junction left unmatched. CDR3 length equals 16 residues. The CDR3 protein is CASSRRTSGGGNEQFF. As DNA, the CDR3 is TGTGCCAGCAGCCGACGGACTAGCGGGGGGGGGAATGAGCAGTTCTTC. Filled out from reference TRBV7-2 and TRBJ2-1, the complete variable domain reads GAGVSQSPSNKVTEKGKDVELRCDPISGHTALYWYRQSLGQGLEFLIYFQGNSAPDKSGLPSDRFSAERTGGSVSTLTIQRTQQEDSAVYLCASSRRTSGGGNEQFFGPGTRLTVL.

The sample holds many counts of this clonotype. V is TRBV18 and J is TRBJ1-2, with D possibly matching TRBD1 (5 bases). Germline V gene lookup returns CDR1 KGHSH and CDR2 LQKENI. The CDR3 length is 15 residues. V dropped 2 bases and J dropped 6 bases, with 16 bases sitting between them. The CDR3 bases are TGTGCCAGCTCACCAGGCGCGCGGGGGTCGCATGGCTACACCTTC. It translates to CASSPGARGSHGYTF.

This clonotype has a count of ten or more. V is TRBV7-2 and J is TRBJ2-1; 7 bases align to TRBD2. The CDR3 totals 16 residues. The V segment lost 5 bases and the J segment 0 bases; nucleotides outside the gene matches: 7. Germline V gene sequence: CDR1 SGHTA, CDR2 FQGNSA. Here the CDR3 DNA reads TGTGCCAGCAGCCGTAGCGGGCAGAGCTCCTACAATGAGCAGTTCTTC. It codes for CASSRSGQSSYNEQFF.

This clonotype was observed a handful of times. The V gene is TRBV4-1, the J gene TRBJ2-7; no definite D call. Between the trimmed V and J ends, which lost 0 bases and 1 base, there was a span of 4 bases. This CDR3 has 13 amino acids. Germline V gene data show CDR1 as MGHRA and CDR2 as YSYEKL. CDR3 loop: CASSQERSYEQYF. CDR3 bases: TGCGCCAGCAGCCAAGAGAGGTCCTACGAGCAGTACTTC.

The rearrangement joins TRBV4-1 to TRBJ2-2; D gene unclear. The V gene lost 4 bases and the J gene lost 7 bases, with 7 bases spanning the gap. CDR1 and CDR2 (germline): MGHRA, YSYEKL. CDR3 length equals 12 residues. CDR3 sequence reads: CASSRLGGELFF. The CDR3 DNA reads TGCGCCAGCAGCCGTTTGGGCGGGGAGCTGTTTTTT.

This clonotype was picked up a small number of times. A much larger clone sits a single nucleotide away, making a read error possible. This chain uses TRBV7-9 with TRBJ2-5; 11 nucleotides agree with TRBD1. Germline trimming cut 5 bases from V and 1 base from J; bases unmatched to any gene: 3. The CDR3 covers 15 residues. CDR1 and CDR2 from the germline V gene are SEHNR and FQNEAQ (reference sequence). This chain's CDR3 is CASSAGTGGQETQYF. CDR3 in DNA: TGTGCCAGCAGCGCCGGGACAGGGGGCCAAGAGACCCAGTACTTC.

CDR3: CASSLTFLGTQYF. DNA for the CDR3: TGTGCCAGCAGTTTGACGTTTTTGGGGACCCAGTACTTC. V gene TRBV27 combines with J gene TRBJ2-5, with D unresolved. The length of the CDR3 is 13 residues. Germline CDR1 MNHEY, CDR2 SMNVEV (reference sequence). Trimming shortened V by 3 bases and J by 7 bases, and 12 bases separated the two germline ends.